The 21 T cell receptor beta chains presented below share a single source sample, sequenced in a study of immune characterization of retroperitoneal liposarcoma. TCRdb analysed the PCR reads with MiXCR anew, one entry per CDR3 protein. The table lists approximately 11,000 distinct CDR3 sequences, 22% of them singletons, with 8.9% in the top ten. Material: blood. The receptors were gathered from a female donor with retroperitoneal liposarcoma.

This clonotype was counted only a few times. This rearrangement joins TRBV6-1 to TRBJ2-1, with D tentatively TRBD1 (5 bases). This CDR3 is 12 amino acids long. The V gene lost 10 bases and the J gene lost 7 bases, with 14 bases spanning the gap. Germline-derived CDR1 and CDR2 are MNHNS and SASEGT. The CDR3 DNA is TGTGCCACCACAGGTGAATGGAATGAGCAGTTCTTC. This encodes CATTGEWNEQFF.

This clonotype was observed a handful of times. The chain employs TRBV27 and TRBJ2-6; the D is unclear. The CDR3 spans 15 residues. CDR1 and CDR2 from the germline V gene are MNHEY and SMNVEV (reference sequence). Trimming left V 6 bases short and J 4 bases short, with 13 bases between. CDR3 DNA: TGTGCCAGCAGCCCCAGGTCCACCGGGGCCAACGTCCTGACTTTC. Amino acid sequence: CASSPRSTGANVLTF.

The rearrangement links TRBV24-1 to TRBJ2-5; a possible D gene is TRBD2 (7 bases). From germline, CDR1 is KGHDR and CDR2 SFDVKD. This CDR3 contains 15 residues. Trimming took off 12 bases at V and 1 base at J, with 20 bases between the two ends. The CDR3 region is CAQGGGDLFQETQYF. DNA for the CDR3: TGTGCCCAGGGAGGGGGGGACCTCTTCCAAGAGACCCAGTACTTC.

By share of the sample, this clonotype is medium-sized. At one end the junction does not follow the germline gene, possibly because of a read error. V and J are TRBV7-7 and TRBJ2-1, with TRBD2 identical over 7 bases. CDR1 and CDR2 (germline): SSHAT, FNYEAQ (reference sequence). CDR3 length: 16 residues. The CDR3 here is CASSSTSRSSYNEQFF. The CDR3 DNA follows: TGTGCTAGCAGCTCGACTAGCAGGTCGTCCTACAATGAGCAGTTCTTC.

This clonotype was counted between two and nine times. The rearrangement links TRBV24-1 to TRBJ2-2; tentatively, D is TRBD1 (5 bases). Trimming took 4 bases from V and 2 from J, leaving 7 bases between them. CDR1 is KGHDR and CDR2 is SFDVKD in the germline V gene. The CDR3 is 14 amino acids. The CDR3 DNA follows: TGTGCCACCAGTGACCAGGGCAACACCGGGGAGCTGTTTTTT. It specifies CATSDQGNTGELFF.

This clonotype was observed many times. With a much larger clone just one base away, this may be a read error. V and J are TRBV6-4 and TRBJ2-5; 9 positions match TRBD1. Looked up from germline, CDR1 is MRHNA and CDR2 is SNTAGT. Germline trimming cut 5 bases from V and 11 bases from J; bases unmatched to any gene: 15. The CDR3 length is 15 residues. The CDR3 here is CASSSGTGSYNEQYF. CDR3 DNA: TGTGCCAGCAGTTCCGGGACAGGGAGCTACAATGAGCAGTACTTC.

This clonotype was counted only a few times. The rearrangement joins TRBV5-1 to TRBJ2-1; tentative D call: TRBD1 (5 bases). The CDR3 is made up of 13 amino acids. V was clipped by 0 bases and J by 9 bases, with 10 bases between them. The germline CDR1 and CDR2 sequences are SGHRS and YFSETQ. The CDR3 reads CASSLGGAGEQFF. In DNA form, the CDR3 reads TGCGCCAGCAGCTTGGGTGGGGCCGGTGAGCAGTTCTTC.

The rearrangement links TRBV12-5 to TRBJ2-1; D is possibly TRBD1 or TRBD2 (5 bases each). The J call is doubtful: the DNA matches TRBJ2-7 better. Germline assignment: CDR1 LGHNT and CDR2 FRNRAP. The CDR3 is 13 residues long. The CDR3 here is CARGLDPSLEQYF. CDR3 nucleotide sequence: TGTGCGAGGGGTTTGGACCCTTCCCTCGAGCAGTACTTC.

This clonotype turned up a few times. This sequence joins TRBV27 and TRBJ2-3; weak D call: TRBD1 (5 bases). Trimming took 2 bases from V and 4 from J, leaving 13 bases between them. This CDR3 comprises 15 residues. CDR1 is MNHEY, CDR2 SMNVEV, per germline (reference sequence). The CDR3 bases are TGTGCCAGCAGTTTAAAACTCATAGGGGCAGATACGCAGTATTTT. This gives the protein CASSLKLIGADTQYF.

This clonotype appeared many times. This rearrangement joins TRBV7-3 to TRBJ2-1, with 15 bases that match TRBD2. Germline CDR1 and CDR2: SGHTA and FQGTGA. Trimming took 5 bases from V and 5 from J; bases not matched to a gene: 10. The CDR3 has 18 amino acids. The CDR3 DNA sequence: TGTGCCAGCAGCCAGGGACTAGCGGGAGGCCTGACCAACAATGAGCAGTTCTTC. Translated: CASSQGLAGGLTNNEQFF.

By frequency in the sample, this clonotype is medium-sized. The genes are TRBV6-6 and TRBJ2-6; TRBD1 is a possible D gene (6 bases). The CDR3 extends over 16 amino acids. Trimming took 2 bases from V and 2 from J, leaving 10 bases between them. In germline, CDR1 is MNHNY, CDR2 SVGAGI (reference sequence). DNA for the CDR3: TGTGCCAGCAGTTACCCGCCAGGGGCTGGGGCCAACGTCCTGACTTTC. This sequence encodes CASSYPPGAGANVLTF.

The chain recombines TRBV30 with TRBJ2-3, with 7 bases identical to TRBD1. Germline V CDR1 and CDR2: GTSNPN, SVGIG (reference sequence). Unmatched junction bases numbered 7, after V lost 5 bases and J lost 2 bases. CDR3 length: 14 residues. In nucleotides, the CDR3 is TGTGCCTGGGGTGACAGGGTGGACACAGATACGCAGTATTTT. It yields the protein CAWGDRVDTDTQYF.

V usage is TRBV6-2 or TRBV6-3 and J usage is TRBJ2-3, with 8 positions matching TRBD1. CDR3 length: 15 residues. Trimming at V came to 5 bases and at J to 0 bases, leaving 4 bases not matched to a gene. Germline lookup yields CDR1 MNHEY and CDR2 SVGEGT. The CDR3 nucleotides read TGTGCCAGCAGTGCCGGACAGGGTAGCACAGATACGCAGTATTTT. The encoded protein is CASSAGQGSTDTQYF.

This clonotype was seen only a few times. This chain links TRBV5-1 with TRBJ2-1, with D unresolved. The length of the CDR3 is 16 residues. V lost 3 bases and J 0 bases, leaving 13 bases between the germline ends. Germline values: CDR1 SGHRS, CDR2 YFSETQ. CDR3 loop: CASSSFGLSSYNEQFF. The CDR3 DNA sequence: TGCGCCAGCAGCTCCTTTGGGCTGAGCTCCTACAATGAGCAGTTCTTC.

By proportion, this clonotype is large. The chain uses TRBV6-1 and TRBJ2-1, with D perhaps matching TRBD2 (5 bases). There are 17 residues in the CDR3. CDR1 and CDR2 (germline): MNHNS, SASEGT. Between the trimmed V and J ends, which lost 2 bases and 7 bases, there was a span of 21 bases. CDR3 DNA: TGTGCCAGCAGTGAAATCTCGCGACCGGCGGGCGGGAATGAGCAGTTCTTC. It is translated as CASSEISRPAGGNEQFF.

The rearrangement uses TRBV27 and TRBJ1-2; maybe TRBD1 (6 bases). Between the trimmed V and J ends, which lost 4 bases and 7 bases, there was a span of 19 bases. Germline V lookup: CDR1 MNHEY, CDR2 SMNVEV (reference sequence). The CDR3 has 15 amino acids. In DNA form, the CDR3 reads TGTGCCAGCAGTTCCGGCGGCGGGGGGGCACGTGGCTACACCTTC. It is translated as CASSSGGGGARGYTF.

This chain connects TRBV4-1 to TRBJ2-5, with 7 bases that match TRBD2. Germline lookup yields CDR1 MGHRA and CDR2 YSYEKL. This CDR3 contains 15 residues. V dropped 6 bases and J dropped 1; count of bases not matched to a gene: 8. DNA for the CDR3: TGCGCCAGCAGTTCTATAGCGGGCACCCAAGAGACCCAGTACTTC. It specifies CASSSIAGTQETQYF.

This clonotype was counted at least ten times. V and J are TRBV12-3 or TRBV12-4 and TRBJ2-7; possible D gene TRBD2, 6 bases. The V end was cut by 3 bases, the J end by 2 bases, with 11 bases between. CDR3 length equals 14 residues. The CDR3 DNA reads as TGTGCCAGCAGTTTTCGGGAGTACCCCTACGAGCAGTACTTC. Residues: CASSFREYPYEQYF.

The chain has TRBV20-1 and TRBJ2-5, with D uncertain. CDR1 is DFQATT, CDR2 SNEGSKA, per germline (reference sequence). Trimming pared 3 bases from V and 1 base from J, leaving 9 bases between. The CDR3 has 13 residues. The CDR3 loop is CSASPYSQETQYF. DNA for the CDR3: TGCAGTGCTAGTCCGTACAGCCAAGAGACCCAGTACTTC.

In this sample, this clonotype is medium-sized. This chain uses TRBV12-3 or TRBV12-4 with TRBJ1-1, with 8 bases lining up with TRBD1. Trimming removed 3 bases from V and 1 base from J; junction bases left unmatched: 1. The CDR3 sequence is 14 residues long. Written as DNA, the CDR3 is TGTGCCAGCAGTTTTGGGACAGGGAACACTGAAGCTTTCTTT. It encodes CASSFGTGNTEAFF.

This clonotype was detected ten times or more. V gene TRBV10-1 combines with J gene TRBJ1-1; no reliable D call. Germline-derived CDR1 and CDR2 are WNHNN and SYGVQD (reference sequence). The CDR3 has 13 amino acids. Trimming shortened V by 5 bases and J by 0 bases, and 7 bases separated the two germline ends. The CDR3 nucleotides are TGCGCCAGCAGTTACGAACTGAACACTGAAGCTTTCTTT. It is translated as CASSYELNTEAFF.